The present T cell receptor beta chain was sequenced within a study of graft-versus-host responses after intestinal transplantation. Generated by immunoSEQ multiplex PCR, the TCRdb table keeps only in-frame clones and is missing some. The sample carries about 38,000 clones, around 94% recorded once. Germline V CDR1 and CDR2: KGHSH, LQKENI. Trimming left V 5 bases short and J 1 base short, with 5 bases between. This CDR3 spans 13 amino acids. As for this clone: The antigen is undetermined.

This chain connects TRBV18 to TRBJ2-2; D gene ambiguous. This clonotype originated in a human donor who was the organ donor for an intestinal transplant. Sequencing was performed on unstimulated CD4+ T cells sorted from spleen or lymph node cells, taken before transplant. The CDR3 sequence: CASSSRNTGELFF. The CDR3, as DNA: TGTGCCAGCTCATCCAGGAACACCGGGGAGCTGTTTTTT.